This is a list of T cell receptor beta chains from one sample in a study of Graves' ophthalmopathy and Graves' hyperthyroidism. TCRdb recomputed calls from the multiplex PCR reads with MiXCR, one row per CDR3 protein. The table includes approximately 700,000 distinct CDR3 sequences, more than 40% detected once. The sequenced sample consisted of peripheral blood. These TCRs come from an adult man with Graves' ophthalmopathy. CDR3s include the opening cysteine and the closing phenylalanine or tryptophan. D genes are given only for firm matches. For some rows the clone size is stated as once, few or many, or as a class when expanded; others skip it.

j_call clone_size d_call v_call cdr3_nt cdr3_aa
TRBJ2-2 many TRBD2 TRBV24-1 TGTGCCACCAGTGACCTAGCGGGAAAGGGGACCGGGGAGCTGTTTTTT CATSDLAGKGTGELFF
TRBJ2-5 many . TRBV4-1 TGCGCCAGCAGCCCCAATAATCGAAGGATAGAGACCCAGTACTTC CASSPNNRRIETQYF
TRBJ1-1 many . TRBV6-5 TGTGCCAGCAGTTACTCATCCCCAATTGAGGCTTTCTTT CASSYSSPIEAFF
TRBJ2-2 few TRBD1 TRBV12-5 TGTGCCAGCAGTCAGGACAGGGCATATCGAAACACCGGGGAGCTGTTTTTT CASSQDRAYRNTGELFF
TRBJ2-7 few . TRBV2 TGTGCCAGCAGACCGAACCTTTACGAGCAGTACTTC CASRPNLYEQYF
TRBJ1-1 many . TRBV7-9 TGTGCCAGCAGCCCACGCACTGCCGGGGCGAACACTGAAGCTTTCTTT CASSPRTAGANTEAFF
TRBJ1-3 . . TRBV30 TGTGCCTGGAGTTTAATCGGAAACACCATATATTTT CAWSLIGNTIYF
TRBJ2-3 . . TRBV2 TGTGCCAGCAGTGAAGCAGGACCTGGGGATACGCAGTATTTT CASSEAGPGDTQYF
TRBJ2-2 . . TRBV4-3 TGCGCCAGCAGCCTAGCGTGGGACGGACCCTTCGGGGAGCTGTTTTTT CASSLAWDGPFGELFF
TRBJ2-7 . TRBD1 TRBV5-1 TGCGCCAGCAGCGGAAACCGGGACAGTACCTACGAGCAGTACTTC CASSGNRDSTYEQYF
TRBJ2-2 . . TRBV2 TGTGCCGGCAGAACAGGGTCTCAAAACACCGGGGAGCTGTTTTTT CAGRTGSQNTGELFF
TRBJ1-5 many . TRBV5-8 TGTGCCAGCAGCTTACAGGGAGGTAGCAATCAGCCCCAGCATTTT CASSLQGGSNQPQHF
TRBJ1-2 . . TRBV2 TGTGCCAGCAGTTTAGTCAGTGGCTATGGCTACACCTTC CASSLVSGYGYTF
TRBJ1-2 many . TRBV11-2 TGTGCCAGCAGGGGGGTGGGGGCACGTGGCTACACCTTC CASRGVGARGYTF
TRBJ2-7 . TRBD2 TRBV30 TGTGCCTGGAGGAATCGACTAGCGGCCTACGAGCAGTACTTC CAWRNRLAAYEQYF
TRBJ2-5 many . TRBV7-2 TGTGCCAGCAGCTTAGAACTGGCAGAGACCCAGTACTTC CASSLELAETQYF
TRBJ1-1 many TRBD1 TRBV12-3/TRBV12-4 TGTGCCAGCAGCCACTCCGACAGGGGCGCTGAAGCTTTCTTT CASSHSDRGAEAFF
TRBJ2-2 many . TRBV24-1 TGTGCCACCAGACAGGCGAACACCGGGGAGCTGTTTTTT CATRQANTGELFF
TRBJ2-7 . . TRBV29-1 TGCAGCGTTTCTACCTACTCCTACGAGCAGTACTTC CSVSTYSYEQYF
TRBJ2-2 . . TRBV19 TGTGCCAGTACCCGAAGGCGGGATAACACCGGGGAGCTGTTTTTT CASTRRRDNTGELFF
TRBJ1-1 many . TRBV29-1 TGCAGCGTTGATCTCCTCGGGACAAGTACTAAAGCTTTCTTT CSVDLLGTSTKAFF
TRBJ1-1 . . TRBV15 TGTGCCACCAGCAGCGCCGGGGGGGTCACTGAAGCTTTCTTT CATSSAGGVTEAFF
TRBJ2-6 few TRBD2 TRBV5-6 TGTGCCTGTGCGCTAGCGGGAGTTTCTGGGGCCAACGTCCTGACTTTC CACALAGVSGANVLTF
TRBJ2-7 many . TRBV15 TGTGCCACCAGCAGAGATCAGGGCTACGAGCAGTACTTC CATSRDQGYEQYF
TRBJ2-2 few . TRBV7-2 TGTGCCAGCAGCTTAGCGAAAATAGCGGTCTTTTTGAACACCGGGGAGCTGTTTTTT CASSLAKIAVFLNTGELFF
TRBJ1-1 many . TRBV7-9 TGTGCCAGCAGCCTCAGGGGCACTGAAGCTTTCTTT CASSLRGTEAFF
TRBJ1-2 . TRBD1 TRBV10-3 TGTGCCATCAGTGAGTCCGGGGTGACAGGGGCCCACACCTTC CAISESGVTGAHTF
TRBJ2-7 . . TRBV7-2 TGTGCCAGCAGTTACCGGGGGTTGGCCTCCTACGAGCAGTACTTC CASSYRGLASYEQYF
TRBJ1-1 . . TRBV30 TGTGCCTTCGAGGGGACCCCTGAAGCTTTCTTT CAFEGTPEAFF
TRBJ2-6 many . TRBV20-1 TGCAGTGCTAGTTCTCCCTCTGGGGCCAACGTCCTGACTTTC CSASSPSGANVLTF
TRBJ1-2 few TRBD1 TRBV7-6 TGTGCCCTCTCCGGACAGGGGTATGGCTACACCTTC CALSGQGYGYTF
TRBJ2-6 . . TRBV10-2 TGCGCCAACAGCCAACATCCACGGGGGGGGGCCAACGTCCTGACTTTC CANSQHPRGGANVLTF
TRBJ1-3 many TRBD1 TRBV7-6 TGTGCCAGCAGCCCCCCGACAGGGATCGGCTCTGGAAACACCATATATTTT CASSPPTGIGSGNTIYF
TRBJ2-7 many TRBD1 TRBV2 TGTGCCGGGGACAGGGCCCCCTTAAGTTCCTACGAGCAGTACTTC CAGDRAPLSSYEQYF
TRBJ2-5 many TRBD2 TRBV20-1 TGCAGTGCTACTAGCGGCCAAGAGACCCAGTACTTC CSATSGQETQYF
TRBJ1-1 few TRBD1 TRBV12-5 TGTGCTAGTGGCAGGGGGGGCACTGAAGCTTTCTTT CASGRGGTEAFF
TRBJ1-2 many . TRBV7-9 TGTGCCAGCTCACCTGACAGGATTAACTATGGCTACACCTTC CASSPDRINYGYTF